This T cell receptor (beta chain) originates from a study of blood T cell repertoires in COVID-19. Study-level background: Specimens from acute and convalescent COVID-19 originated in the United States, Italy and Spain. Sources were T cells, B-cell-depleted T cells, or PBMCs; the material itself was cDNA or gDNA.

Original processing notes: Reference gene primer amplification yielded estimated nucleated cell counts. This table comes from immunoSEQ multiplex PCR, and its TCRdb copy is limited to in-frame clones, with some not included. The V and J calls and clone size are taken from that table; D and trimming were inferred from the DNA. The sample has more than 40,000 clones, approximately 90% seen once. The clonotype comes from an elderly man with acute or convalescent COVID-19. Source material: peripheral blood.

The CDR3 region is CASRRGTGMNTEAFF. The CDR3 DNA reads TGTGCCAGCAGGAGAGGGACAGGGATGAACACTGAAGCTTTCTTT. The genes are TRBV27 and TRBJ1-1; 9 bases agree with TRBD1. V trimming: 6 bases; J trimming: 0 bases; junction bases outside the gene matches: 5. The V gene's germline CDR1 is MNHEY and CDR2 SMNVEV (reference sequence). The CDR3 contains 15 residues.